Presented here are 30 T cell receptor beta chains from one specimen sequenced in a study of blood T cells in healthy people across ages. Through a sample-barcoded 5' primer and a J-beta primer mix, a second PCR was run for roughly 6 to 11 cycles. TCRdb itself ran the 5' RACE reads through MiXCR, one entry per CDR3 protein. The table lists some 880,000 distinct CDR3 sequences, under 40% of them singletons. Sequencing input: blood. Receptors were obtained from a man aged 18 to 29 in good health.

The rearrangement joins TRBV27 to TRBJ1-3, with D unresolved. CDR1 and CDR2 from the germline V gene are MNHEY and SMNVEV (reference sequence). This CDR3 region has 16 residues. V shed 5 bases and J shed 0 bases, with 14 bases lying between them. The CDR3 sequence: CASSTRRASSGNTIYF. The CDR3 nucleotides are TGTGCCAGCAGTACCCGCAGAGCGAGCTCTGGAAACACCATATATTTT.

The V and J genes are TRBV5-1 and TRBJ1-1, with a tentative D call TRBD1 (5 bases). Per germline, CDR1 SGHRS and CDR2 YFSETQ. Between the trimmed V and J ends, which lost 1 base and 4 bases, there was a span of 14 bases. This CDR3 is 15 amino acids long. The CDR3 sequence is CASSLRFGGGTEAFF. In DNA, the CDR3 is TGCGCCAGCAGCTTGCGTTTCGGGGGTGGCACTGAAGCTTTCTTT.

This clonotype was detected a few times. For the CDR3, the DNA is TGTGCCACCGAGCCGGACAGGGACTTCCCCTACACTGAAGCTTTCTTT. This gives the protein CATEPDRDFPYTEAFF. The chain carries TRBV6-2 or TRBV6-3 and TRBJ1-1, with 8 positions matching TRBD1. This CDR3 has 16 residues. V was clipped by 10 bases and J by 3 bases; unmatched bases: 16. CDR1 is MNHEY, CDR2 SVGEGT, per germline.

The chain employs TRBV27 and TRBJ2-7; the D gene is possibly TRBD2 (5 bases). Germline V gene data show CDR1 as MNHEY and CDR2 as SMNVEV (reference sequence). The V end lost 7 bases, the J end lost 3 bases, and 19 bases lay between the germline ends. CDR3 length: 15 residues. The chain's CDR3 is CASMPRGNLGYEQYF. CDR3 DNA: TGTGCCAGCATGCCCCGAGGGAACTTAGGCTACGAGCAGTACTTC.

This clonotype showed up just a few times. The V and J genes are TRBV7-2 and TRBJ2-3, with 8 bases fitting TRBD2. V was clipped by 2 bases and J by 2 bases; unmatched bases: 6. CDR3 size: 16 residues. Germline V gene lookup returns CDR1 SGHTA and CDR2 FQGNSA. CDR3 nucleotide sequence: TGTGCCAGCAGCTTACAGCGGGGGCCCTCCACAGATACGCAGTATTTT. Translation gives CASSLQRGPSTDTQYF.

This clonotype is a singleton in its sample. V usage is TRBV5-1 and J usage is TRBJ1-1; tentative D call: TRBD1 (6 bases). The germline V gene encodes CDR1 SGHRS and CDR2 YFSETQ. Trimming cost V 2 bases and J 7 bases, with 15 bases left between them. The CDR3 is made up of 14 amino acids. The CDR3 protein is CASSFGPLDSEAFF. The CDR3 DNA sequence: TGCGCCAGCAGCTTCGGACCCTTGGACAGTGAAGCTTTCTTT.

This clonotype came up a few times. The rearrangement links TRBV3-1 to TRBJ1-6, with D perhaps TRBD1 (5 bases). This CDR3 has 16 amino acids. Germline V CDR1 and CDR2: LGHDT, YNNKEL (reference sequence). V lost 1 base to trimming and J lost 3 bases, with 10 bases between them. CDR3 residues: CASSQGLDNYNSPLHF. As DNA, the CDR3 is TGTGCCAGCAGCCAAGGATTGGACAACTATAATTCACCCCTCCACTTT.

The chain's CDR3 is CASSSRGSVGEQYF. DNA for the CDR3: TGCGCCAGCAGCTCCCGAGGGAGCGTTGGCGAGCAGTACTTC. The chain links TRBV5-1 to TRBJ2-7, with D perhaps TRBD2 (5 bases). The germline V gene encodes CDR1 SGHRS and CDR2 YFSETQ. The CDR3 contains 14 residues. The V end was cut by 3 bases, the J end by 6 bases, with 16 bases between.

The chain recombines TRBV12-3 or TRBV12-4 with TRBJ2-4; 12 bases line up with TRBD2. The assigned J gene may be wrong: the sequence end matches TRBJ2-7 better. The CDR3 is 13 residues long. The CDR3 DNA reads TGTGCCAGCTGGACTAGCGGGACCTACGAGCAGTACTTC. The encoded protein is CASWTSGTYEQYF.

This sequence joins TRBV5-4 and TRBJ2-5; 7 positions match TRBD1. There are 14 residues in the CDR3. Trimming cost V 9 bases and J 11 bases; bases outside gene matches: 19. Germline V lookup: CDR1 SGHNT, CDR2 YYREEE (reference sequence). The DNA of the CDR3 is TGTGCCATTTCAACTGGGACAGCCGACAATGAGCAGTACTTC. It is translated as CAISTGTADNEQYF.

This sequence joins TRBV7-9 and TRBJ1-2; D unresolved. Per germline, CDR1 SEHNR and CDR2 FQNEAQ (reference sequence). V was shortened by 5 bases and J by 4 bases, with 14 bases between the two germline ends. The CDR3 is 14 residues long. The CDR3 is CASSPRAALYGYTF. CDR3 sequence (DNA): TGTGCCAGCAGCCCCCGTGCAGCCCTCTATGGCTACACCTTC.

This clonotype has more than one count but fewer than ten. The J gene is TRBJ1-6, the V gene TRBV2, with D uncertain. There are 15 residues in the CDR3. Trimming took 6 bases from V and 4 from J, leaving 13 bases between them. Germline CDR1 and CDR2: SNHLY and FYNNEI. The CDR3: CASRAEHGYNSPLHF. CDR3 DNA: TGTGCCAGCAGGGCCGAGCACGGATATAATTCACCCCTCCACTTT. Drawing the rest from reference TRBV2 and TRBJ1-6, the complete variable domain is EPEVTQTPSHQVTQMGQEVILRCVPISNHLYFYWYRQILGQKVEFLVSFYNNEISEKSEIFDDQFSVERPDGSNFTLKIRSTKLEDSAMYFCASRAEHGYNSPLHFGNGTRLTVT.

This clonotype has at least ten counts. The rearrangement joins TRBV20-1 to TRBJ2-3; D is undetermined. The V gene lost 1 base and the J gene lost 2 bases, with 10 bases spanning the gap. CDR3 length: 14 amino acids. Germline V lookup: CDR1 DFQATT, CDR2 SNEGSKA (reference sequence). The CDR3 loop reads CSARVSRSTDTQYF. The CDR3 nucleotides read TGCAGTGCTAGAGTTTCACGGTCCACAGATACGCAGTATTTT.

This clonotype occurred many times. The chain combines TRBV9 with TRBJ2-5, with D perhaps being TRBD1 or TRBD2 (5 bases each). Germline lookup yields CDR1 SGDLS and CDR2 YYNGEE. This CDR3 has 14 amino acids. The V and J ends lost 0 bases and 6 bases respectively, with 12 bases between them. Here the CDR3 DNA reads TGTGCCAGCAGCGTAGGCGAGGGGAGAAAGACCCAGTACTTC. This gives the protein CASSVGEGRKTQYF. The whole variable domain, filled in from reference TRBV9 and TRBJ2-5, reads DSGVTQTPKHLITATGQRVTLRCSPRSGDLSVYWYQQSLDQGLQFLIQYYNGEERAKGNILERFSAQQFPDLHSELNLSSLELGDSALYFCASSVGEGRKTQYFGPGTRLLVL.

Notes on this clonotype: Since a much larger clone is just one base distant, this may be a read error. This chain uses TRBV12-3 or TRBV12-4 with TRBJ1-6, with unresolved D. CDR3 length equals 14 residues. The CDR3 loop is CASSFGQYNSPLYF. CDR3 coding DNA: TGTGCCAGCAGTTTTGGGCAGTATAATTCACCCCTCTACTTT.

The rearrangement uses TRBV18 and TRBJ2-7; 7 positions agree with TRBD2. Trimming took 3 bases from V and 4 from J; bases not matched to a gene: 12. The CDR3 totals 16 residues. The germline V gene has CDR1 KGHSH and CDR2 LQKENI. CDR3 nucleotide sequence: TGTGCCAGCTCACCGGGGGACTATCCCATGATGTACGAGCAGTACTTC. It translates to CASSPGDYPMMYEQYF.

A few counts support this clonotype. The chain has TRBV10-3 and TRBJ1-5, with D possibly TRBD1 on 6 matching bases. V lost 4 bases, J lost 1 base, and 11 bases lay in between. CDR3 length: 15 amino acids. Germline assignment: CDR1 ENHRY and CDR2 SYGVKD. The CDR3 bases are TGTGCCATCAGTGGGGAAGGGGGAAGCAATCAGCCCCAGCATTTT. Encoded protein: CAISGEGGSNQPQHF.

V is TRBV7-2 and J is TRBJ2-3; 8 nucleotides align to TRBD2. Germline V gene data show CDR1 as SGHTA and CDR2 as FQGNSA. Trimming cost V 6 bases and J 4 bases; bases outside gene matches: 9. The CDR3 has 15 amino acids. The CDR3 DNA is TGTGCCAGCAGAAACCGGGGGGGTTCCGCAGATACGCAGTATTTT. As protein: CASRNRGGSADTQYF.

This clonotype was detected ten times or more. V is TRBV20-1 and J is TRBJ2-5, with D uncertain. CDR1 and CDR2 (germline): DFQATT, SNEGSKA (reference sequence). CDR3 size: 15 residues. The V gene lost 3 bases and the J gene lost 0 bases, with 14 bases spanning the gap. The CDR3 loop reads CSARGPQQDQETQYF. CDR3 nucleotide sequence: TGCAGTGCTAGGGGCCCCCAGCAGGACCAAGAGACCCAGTACTTC.

DNA of the CDR3: TGCGCCAGCAGCCGAGATAGAGCTAGCGCTTTAGGTGAGCAGTACTTC. Its protein is CASSRDRASALGEQYF. The V gene is TRBV4-3, the J gene TRBJ2-7, with a possible D match to TRBD2 (6 bases). V lost 4 bases and J 7 bases, leaving 23 bases between the germline ends. The CDR3 contains 16 residues. Germline CDR1 and CDR2: LGHNA and YSLEER.

Notes on this clonotype: A read error may be the cause here, since a much bigger clone is one base away. In nucleotides, the CDR3 is TGTGCCAGCAGTGTCGATGGGACTGTTTACGAGCAGTACTTC. As protein: CASSVDGTVYEQYF. The chain combines TRBV6-5 with TRBJ2-7; the D gene is possibly TRBD2 (6 bases). The CDR3 consists of 14 residues. CDR1 is MNHEY, CDR2 SVGAGI, per germline. The germline V and J ends were trimmed by 5 bases and 4 bases, with 15 bases remaining between them.

This clonotype was seen at least ten times. The J gene is TRBJ1-2, the V gene TRBV4-3, with D maybe TRBD1 (5 bases). Germline values: CDR1 LGHNA, CDR2 YSLEER. This CDR3 has 15 residues. Trimming pared 0 bases from V and 3 bases from J, leaving 11 bases between. The chain's CDR3 is CASSQELATDYGYTF. The CDR3 DNA is TGCGCCAGCAGCCAAGAACTGGCGACAGACTATGGCTACACCTTC.

This clonotype was observed at least ten times. This chain connects TRBV2 to TRBJ2-5; no reliable D call. The CDR3 is made up of 12 amino acids. The germline V and J ends were trimmed by 1 base and 4 bases, with 4 bases remaining between them. Looked up from germline, CDR1 is SNHLY and CDR2 is FYNNEI. The CDR3 DNA reads TGTGCCAGCAGTGAAGTAATAGAGACCCAGTACTTC. Its translation: CASSEVIETQYF.

This clonotype was seen a few times. The rearrangement joins TRBV2 to TRBJ1-2, with D perhaps matching TRBD1 (5 bases). This CDR3 is 14 amino acids long. CDR1 is SNHLY, CDR2 FYNNEI, per germline. Between the trimmed V and J ends, which lost 1 base and 5 bases, there was a span of 11 bases. The CDR3 region has the DNA TGTGCCAGCAGTGAAGGGGGCAGGGTTTATGGCTACACCTTC. It yields the protein CASSEGGRVYGYTF. The complete variable domain, with remaining parts taken from reference TRBV2 and TRBJ1-2, reads EPEVTQTPSHQVTQMGQEVILRCVPISNHLYFYWYRQILGQKVEFLVSFYNNEISEKSEIFDDQFSVERPDGSNFTLKIRSTKLEDSAMYFCASSEGGRVYGYTFGSGTRLTVV.

This clonotype was seen a few times. This chain joins TRBV7-2 and TRBJ1-1; TRBD1 might be the D (6 bases). V was cut by 2 bases and J by 3 bases, with 7 bases left in between. From germline, CDR1 is SGHTA and CDR2 FQGNSA. The CDR3 runs to 13 residues. The CDR3 DNA reads TGTGCCAGCAGCTTATCAGGGGACACTGAAGCTTTCTTT. Its translation: CASSLSGDTEAFF.

A remark on this clonotype: Its ends do not fully match the called genes, so a read error is possible. The rearrangement joins TRBV7-9 to TRBJ1-4; TRBD1 might be the D (5 bases). The CDR3 is 14 amino acids. Germline loops: CDR1 SEHNR, CDR2 FQNEAQ (reference sequence). The CDR3 is CASSLTVTNGKLFF. For the CDR3, the DNA is TGTGCCAGCAGCTTGACAGTAACTAATGGAAAACTGTTTTTT.

The chain employs TRBV12-3 or TRBV12-4 and TRBJ2-1; TRBD1 aligns across 9 bases. V dropped 5 bases and J dropped 7; count of bases not matched to a gene: 12. This CDR3 has 16 residues. CDR3 sequence: CASSLQAGQGSNEQFF. CDR3 sequence (DNA): TGTGCCAGCAGTCTTCAAGCGGGACAGGGAAGTAATGAGCAGTTCTTC.

This clonotype came up many times. The chain has TRBV4-3 and TRBJ1-4, with TRBD1 as a possible D gene (6 bases). V was clipped by 2 bases and J by 5 bases, with 12 bases between them. Germline loops: CDR1 LGHNA, CDR2 YSLEER. This CDR3 has 15 residues. The CDR3 DNA is TGCGCCAGCAGCCAAAACCGGGACACGAATGAAAAACTGTTTTTT. Its protein is CASSQNRDTNEKLFF.

The chain couples TRBV29-1 to TRBJ2-1; TRBD1 matches at 8 bases. Gene TRBJ2-7 matches the end of the DNA better, so the J call may be wrong. The CDR3 runs 13 residues. Germline V gene data show CDR1 as SQVTM and CDR2 as ANQGSEA. CDR3 coding DNA: TGCAGCGCCACGACAGGGGAGACCTACGAGCAGTACTTC. Encoded protein: CSATTGETYEQYF.

This clonotype was counted only a few times. The chain carries TRBV25-1 and TRBJ1-2; D unresolved. The length of the CDR3 is 16 residues. The V and J ends lost 2 bases and 6 bases respectively, with 19 bases between them. Germline loops: CDR1 MGHDK, CDR2 SYGVNS. CDR3 nucleotides: TGTGCCAGCAGTGAAAGCGGGTCTCTCCTTCGGGATGGCTACACCTTC. Translating gives CASSESGSLLRDGYTF.